This is a list of T cell receptor beta chains from one sample in a study of lymphopenia after photon versus proton radiotherapy. TCRdb's table, derived via immunoSEQ multiplex PCR, lists solely in-frame clones and lacks some. Among about 62,000 clones, roughly nine tenths were seen once, and the ten largest hold more than 10%. The specimen comprised peripheral blood, sampled from a patient treated with proton-based radiotherapy. These receptors all stem from an elderly man with esophageal cancer. Both conserved end residues are part of each CDR3. The D gene is left open where the match is weak. Size is omitted from some rows. Given values are once, few, many or a class for expanded clones.

V gene: TRBV6-4; D gene: .; J gene: TRBJ1-1; clone size: .; CDR3 protein: CASSEKGGTEAFF; CDR3 DNA: TGTGCCAGCAGTGAAAAAGGGGGCACTGAAGCTTTCTTT
V gene: TRBV5-8; D gene: TRBD1; J gene: TRBJ1-2; clone size: .; CDR3 protein: CASSAPGQGGNYGYTF; CDR3 DNA: TGTGCCAGCAGCGCACCGGGACAGGGGGGTAACTATGGCTACACCTTC
V gene: TRBV11-2; D gene: .; J gene: TRBJ2-5; clone size: .; CDR3 protein: CASSLVPRGEETQYF; CDR3 DNA: TGTGCCAGCAGCTTAGTTCCGCGGGGAGAAGAGACCCAGTACTTC
V gene: TRBV6-5; D gene: .; J gene: TRBJ2-1; clone size: .; CDR3 protein: CASSYRRLDHWSEQFF; CDR3 DNA: TGTGCCAGCAGTTACAGACGACTAGACCATTGGAGTGAGCAGTTCTTC
V gene: TRBV4-2; D gene: TRBD1; J gene: TRBJ2-5; clone size: once; CDR3 protein: CASSHGDRQGWETQYF; CDR3 DNA: TGTGCCAGCAGCCATGGGGACCGACAGGGTTGGGAGACCCAGTACTTC
V gene: TRBV11-3; D gene: .; J gene: TRBJ1-1; clone size: .; CDR3 protein: CASSPGGKTEAFF; CDR3 DNA: TGTGCCAGCAGCCCGGGGGGGAAGACTGAAGCTTTCTTT
V gene: TRBV10-3; D gene: .; J gene: TRBJ1-1; clone size: .; CDR3 protein: CALKFGMNTEAFF; CDR3 DNA: TGTGCCCTCAAATTTGGTATGAACACTGAAGCTTTCTTT
V gene: TRBV6-6; D gene: TRBD1; J gene: TRBJ2-7; clone size: .; CDR3 protein: CASEPGQGATYEQYF; CDR3 DNA: TGTGCCAGCGAGCCCGGACAGGGGGCGACCTACGAGCAGTACTTC
V gene: TRBV6-5; D gene: .; J gene: TRBJ1-5; clone size: .; CDR3 protein: CASSYREDQPQHF; CDR3 DNA: TGTGCCAGCAGTTACCGGGAGGATCAGCCCCAGCATTTT
V gene: TRBV27; D gene: .; J gene: TRBJ1-1; clone size: .; CDR3 protein: CASSFYRETEAFF; CDR3 DNA: TGTGCCAGCAGTTTTTATCGGGAAACTGAAGCTTTCTTT
V gene: TRBV7-9; D gene: TRBD1; J gene: TRBJ2-2; clone size: .; CDR3 protein: CASSLRQGRGRELFF; CDR3 DNA: TGTGCCAGCAGCCTGCGACAGGGGAGAGGCCGGGAGCTGTTTTTT
V gene: TRBV11-3; D gene: .; J gene: TRBJ2-1; clone size: .; CDR3 protein: CASSPGRSSGEQFF; CDR3 DNA: TGTGCCAGCAGCCCGGGCAGGTCATCCGGTGAGCAGTTCTTC
V gene: TRBV7-9; D gene: .; J gene: TRBJ1-1; clone size: .; CDR3 protein: CASTSLENTEAFF; CDR3 DNA: TGTGCCAGCACCAGTTTGGAGAACACTGAAGCTTTCTTT
V gene: TRBV10-1; D gene: .; J gene: TRBJ2-1; clone size: .; CDR3 protein: CASSETGRGGFF; CDR3 DNA: TGCGCCAGCAGTGAGACCGGCCGCGGCGGGTTCTTC
V gene: TRBV2; D gene: TRBD1; J gene: TRBJ2-5; clone size: .; CDR3 protein: CASSRPQDRVNF; CDR3 DNA: TGTGCCAGCAGTAGGCCCCAGGACAGGGTAAACTTC
V gene: TRBV19; D gene: TRBD1; J gene: TRBJ1-4; clone size: .; CDR3 protein: CASEQGGHEKLFF; CDR3 DNA: TGTGCCAGTGAGCAGGGGGGACATGAAAAACTGTTTTTT
V gene: TRBV20-1; D gene: .; J gene: TRBJ2-5; clone size: .; CDR3 protein: CSATGRETQYF; CDR3 DNA: TGCAGTGCAACCGGACGAGAGACCCAGTACTTC